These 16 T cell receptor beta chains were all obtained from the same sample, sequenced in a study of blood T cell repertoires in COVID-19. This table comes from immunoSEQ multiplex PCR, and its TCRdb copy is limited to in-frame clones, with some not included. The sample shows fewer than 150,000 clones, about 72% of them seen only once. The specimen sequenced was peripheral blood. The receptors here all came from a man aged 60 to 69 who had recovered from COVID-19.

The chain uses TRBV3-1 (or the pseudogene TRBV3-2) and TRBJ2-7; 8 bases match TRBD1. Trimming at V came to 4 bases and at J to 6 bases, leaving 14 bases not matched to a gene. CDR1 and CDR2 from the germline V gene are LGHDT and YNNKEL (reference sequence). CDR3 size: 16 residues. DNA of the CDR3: TGTGCCAGCAGCCTCTCGGCAGGGGGCCTCCTTACCGAGCAGTACTTC. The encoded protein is CASSLSAGGLLTEQYF.

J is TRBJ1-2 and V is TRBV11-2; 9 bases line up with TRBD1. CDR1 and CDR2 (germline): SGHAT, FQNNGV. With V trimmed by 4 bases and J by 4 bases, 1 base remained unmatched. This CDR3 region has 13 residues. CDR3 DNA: TGTGCCAGCAGCTCGGGACAGGGCTATGGCTACACCTTC. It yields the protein CASSSGQGYGYTF. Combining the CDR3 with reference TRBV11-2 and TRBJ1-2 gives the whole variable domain EAGVAQSPRYKIIEKRQSVAFWCNPISGHATLYWYQQILGQGPKLLIQFQNNGVVDDSQLPKDRFSAERLKGVDSTLKIQPAKLEDSAVYLCASSSGQGYGYTFGSGTRLTVV.

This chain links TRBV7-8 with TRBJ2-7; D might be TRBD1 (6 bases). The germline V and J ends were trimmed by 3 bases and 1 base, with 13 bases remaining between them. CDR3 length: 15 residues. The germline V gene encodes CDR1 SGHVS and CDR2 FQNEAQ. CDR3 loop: CASSFQRDTSYEQYF. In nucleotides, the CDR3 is TGTGCCAGCAGCTTTCAACGGGACACATCCTACGAGCAGTACTTC.

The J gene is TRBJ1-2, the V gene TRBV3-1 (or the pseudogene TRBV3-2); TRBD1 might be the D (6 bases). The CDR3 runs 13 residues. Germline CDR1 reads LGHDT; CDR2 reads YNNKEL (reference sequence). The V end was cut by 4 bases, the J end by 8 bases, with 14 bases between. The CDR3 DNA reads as TGTGCCAGCAGCCCCCGGACAGAGGAAGGCTACACCTTC. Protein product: CASSPRTEEGYTF.

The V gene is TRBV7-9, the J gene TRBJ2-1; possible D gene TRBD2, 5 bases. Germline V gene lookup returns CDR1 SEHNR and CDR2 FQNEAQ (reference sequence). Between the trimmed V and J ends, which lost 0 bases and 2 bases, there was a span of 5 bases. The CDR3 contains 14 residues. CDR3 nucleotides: TGTGCCAGCAGCTTAGCCGGGACCTACAATGAGCAGTTCTTC. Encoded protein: CASSLAGTYNEQFF.

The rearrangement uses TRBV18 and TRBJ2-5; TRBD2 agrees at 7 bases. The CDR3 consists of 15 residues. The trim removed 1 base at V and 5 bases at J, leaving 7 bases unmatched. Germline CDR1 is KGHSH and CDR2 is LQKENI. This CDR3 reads CASSPRTGGGETQYF. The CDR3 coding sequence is TGTGCCAGCTCACCACGGACGGGAGGAGGGGAGACCCAGTACTTC.

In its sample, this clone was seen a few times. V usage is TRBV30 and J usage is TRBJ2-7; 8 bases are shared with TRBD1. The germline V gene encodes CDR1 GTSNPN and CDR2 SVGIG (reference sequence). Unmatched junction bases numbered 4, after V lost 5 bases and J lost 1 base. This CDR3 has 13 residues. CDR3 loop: CAWQGAPSYEQYF. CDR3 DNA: TGTGCCTGGCAGGGGGCCCCATCCTACGAGCAGTACTTC.

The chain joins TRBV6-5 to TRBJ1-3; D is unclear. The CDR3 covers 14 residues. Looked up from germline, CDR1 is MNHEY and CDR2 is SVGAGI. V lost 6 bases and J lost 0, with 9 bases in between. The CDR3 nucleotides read TGTGCCAGCAGCGAGACTAGCTCTGGAAACACCATATATTTT. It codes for CASSETSSGNTIYF.

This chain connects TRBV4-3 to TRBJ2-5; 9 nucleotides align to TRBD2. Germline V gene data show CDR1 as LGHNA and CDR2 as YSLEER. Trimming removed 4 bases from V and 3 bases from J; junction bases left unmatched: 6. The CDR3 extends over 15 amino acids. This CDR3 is CASSPSGGSEETQYF. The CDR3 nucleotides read TGCGCCAGCAGCCCGAGCGGGGGGTCTGAAGAGACCCAGTACTTC.

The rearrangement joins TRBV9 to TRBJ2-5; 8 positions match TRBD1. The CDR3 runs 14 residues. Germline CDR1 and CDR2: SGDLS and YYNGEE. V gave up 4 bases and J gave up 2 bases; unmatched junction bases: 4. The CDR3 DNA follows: TGTGCCAGCAGCACTTGGACAGGGCAAGAGACCCAGTACTTC. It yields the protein CASSTWTGQETQYF.

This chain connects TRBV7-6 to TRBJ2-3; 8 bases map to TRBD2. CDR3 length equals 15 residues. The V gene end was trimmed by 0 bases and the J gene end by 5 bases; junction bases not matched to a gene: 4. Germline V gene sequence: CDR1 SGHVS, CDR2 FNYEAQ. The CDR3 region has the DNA TGTGCCAGCAGCTTAGCTCGGGGGGGGATAGATACGCAGTATTTT. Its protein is CASSLARGGIDTQYF.

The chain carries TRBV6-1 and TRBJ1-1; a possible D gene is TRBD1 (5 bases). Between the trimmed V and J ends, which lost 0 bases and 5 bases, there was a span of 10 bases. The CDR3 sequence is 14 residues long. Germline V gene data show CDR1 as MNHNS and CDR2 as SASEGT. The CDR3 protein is CASSEAGARTEAFF. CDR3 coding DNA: TGTGCCAGCAGTGAAGCAGGGGCACGGACTGAAGCTTTCTTT.

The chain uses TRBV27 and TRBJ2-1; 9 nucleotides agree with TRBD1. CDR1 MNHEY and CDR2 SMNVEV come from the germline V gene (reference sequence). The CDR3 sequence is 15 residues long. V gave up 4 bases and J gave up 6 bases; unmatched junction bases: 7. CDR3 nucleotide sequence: TGTGCCAGCAGTTACCTGACAGGGGGAGGCAATGAGCAGTTCTTC. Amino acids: CASSYLTGGGNEQFF.

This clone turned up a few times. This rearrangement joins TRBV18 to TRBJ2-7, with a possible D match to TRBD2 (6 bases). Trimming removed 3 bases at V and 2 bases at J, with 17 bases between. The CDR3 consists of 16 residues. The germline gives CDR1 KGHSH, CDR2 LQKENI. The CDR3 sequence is CASSPNRGALPYEQYF. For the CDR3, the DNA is TGTGCCAGCTCACCCAACCGCGGGGCCCTACCCTACGAGCAGTACTTC.

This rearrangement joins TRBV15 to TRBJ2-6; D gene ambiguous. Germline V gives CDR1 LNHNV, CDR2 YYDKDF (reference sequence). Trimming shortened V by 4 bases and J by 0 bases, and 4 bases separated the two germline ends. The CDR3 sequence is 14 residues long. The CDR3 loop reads CATSKPSGANVLTF. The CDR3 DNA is TGTGCCACCAGCAAGCCCTCTGGGGCCAACGTCCTGACTTTC.

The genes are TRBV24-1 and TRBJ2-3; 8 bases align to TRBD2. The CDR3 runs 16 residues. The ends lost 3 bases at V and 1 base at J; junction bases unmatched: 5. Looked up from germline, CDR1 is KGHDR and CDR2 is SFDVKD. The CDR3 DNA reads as TGTGCCACCAGTGATCCCGGTAGCGGGGGCACAGATACGCAGTATTTT. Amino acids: CATSDPGSGGTDTQYF.